The rows below give T cell receptor beta chains drawn from one sample of a study of blood T cell repertoires in COVID-19. The repertoire was sequenced with immunoSEQ multiplex PCR; TCRdb's copy has only in-frame clones and lacks some. This table holds roughly 190,000 clones, approximately 86% found once. The material sequenced was peripheral blood. Receptors were obtained from a man aged 70 or older with acute or convalescent COVID-19. Both conserved end residues are part of each CDR3. Each record gives: V gene, clone size, CDR3 protein. Clone sizes are given selectively: once, few, many, or a class where the clone is expanded.

TRBV19	.	CASSPNRGLDQPQHF
TRBV3-1/TRBV3-2	.	CASSQDRDTVLTF
TRBV4-2	.	CASSRTLKGQQFF
TRBV7-9	.	CASSLVQMNYNEQFF
TRBV20-1	.	CISGGGFGYTF
TRBV5-1	.	CASSLRGDNEQFF
TRBV7-6	.	CASSRTSGGPSYEQYF
TRBV7-2	few	CASSLGQGILYEQYF
TRBV15	.	CATSRDGRTGWQETQYF
TRBV28	.	CASSLSRPSGQPQHF
TRBV5-4	.	CASSLGGLSTDTQYF
TRBV18	.	CASLHQIPQETQYF
TRBV9	.	CASSPQPGLAYNEQFF
TRBV7-7	.	CASSWDRGGEQFF
TRBV5-1	.	CASSLGTSDGHEQYF
TRBV2	.	CASRASGSGNEQFF
TRBV6-4	once	CASGRTLNTEAFF
TRBV5-1	.	CASSFRTAYEQYF
TRBV6-1	few	CASSEAIPYTGELFF
TRBV6-5	.	CASSYAGGAGYTF
TRBV7-2	.	CASSPYDWYSNQPQHF
TRBV5-4	.	CASSWGGPYNEQFF
TRBV2	.	CASSEGTGTANQPQHF
TRBV7-2	.	CASSKKAGLGEQFF
TRBV7-2	.	CASSPGLAGASYEQYF
TRBV6-5	.	CASRPPGTSGNTIYF
TRBV2	.	CASRGGLGRQGDGYTF
TRBV7-3	.	CASSLIPAGEQYF
TRBV7-2	.	CASSGGQNQPQHF
TRBV19	.	CASSPNRQGIDQPQHF
TRBV6-5	.	CASQNRATGGYTF
TRBV29-1	.	CSANRGLGTEAFF
TRBV18	.	CASSPTPGLRPHGYTF
TRBV19	.	CASSLTGANVLTF
TRBV4-2	.	CASSQESASGLYEQFF
TRBV5-4	.	CASSLLAGSEQYF
TRBV11-1	.	CASSSQGNTEAFF
TRBV28	.	CASRSRSSGNTIYF
TRBV27	.	CASSWQARTEAFF
TRBV5-5	.	CASSLQGINSPLHF
TRBV7-9	.	CASSSPTGDTGELFF
TRBV4-1	.	CASSQGVYNEQFF
TRBV2	.	CASLGDSPKQFF
TRBV18	.	CASSPPLAGTGELFF
TRBV28	once	CAFSRGADNEKLFF
TRBV4-3	.	CASSFRQGNSPLHF
TRBV28	.	CAAGAYNSPLHF
TRBV7-9	.	CASSPLMWLSTGELFF
TRBV6-1	.	CASSEAGTSNYGYTF
TRBV29-1	.	CSAFLGTSYEQYF
TRBV7-9	.	CASSASGRTDTQYF
TRBV29-1	.	CSVVHGLAGGDTQYF
TRBV4-3	once	CASSRGNTEAFF